This T cell receptor (beta chain) originates from a study of blood T cell repertoires in COVID-19. Study-wide background: Sources were T cells, B-cell-depleted T cells, or PBMCs; the material itself was cDNA or gDNA.

Sequencing used immunoSEQ multiplex PCR; TCRdb keeps in-frame clones, though not all of them. The sample consists of over 250,000 clones, 80% to 90% of them appearing once. V shed 4 bases and J 2 bases; nucleotides not matched to a gene: 8. CDR1 and CDR2 from the germline V gene are MGHRA and YSYEKL. The CDR3 sequence is 16 residues long. Recovered status applied to Cohort 3 donors who had two consecutive negative PCRs. It also applied to those with clearance or with symptom resolution. Source material: PBMCs or T cells enriched from blood (not recorded which). The chain uses TRBV4-1 and TRBJ1-5, with 7 bases matching TRBD1. The TCR originated in a woman aged 18-29 years who had recovered from COVID-19. The CDR3 spells CASSPRTGARNQPQHF. The CDR3 DNA follows: TGCGCCAGCAGCCCGCGGACAGGTGCCCGCAATCAGCCCCAGCATTTT.